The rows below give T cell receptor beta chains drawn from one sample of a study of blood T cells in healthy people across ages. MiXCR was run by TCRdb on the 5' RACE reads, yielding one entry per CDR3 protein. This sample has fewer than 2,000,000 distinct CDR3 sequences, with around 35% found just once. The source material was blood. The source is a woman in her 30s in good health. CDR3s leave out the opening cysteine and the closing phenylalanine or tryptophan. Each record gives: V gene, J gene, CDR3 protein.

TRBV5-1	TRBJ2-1	ASSGEGLAKQF
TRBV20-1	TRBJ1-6	SARGAGHH
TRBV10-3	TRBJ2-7	AISGGLGQGYEQY
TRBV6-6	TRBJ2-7	ASSYSEGRDEQY
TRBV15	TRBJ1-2	ATSMGGNYGYT
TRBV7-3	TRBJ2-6	ANSSGTARWSGANVLT
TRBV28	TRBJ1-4	ASSLPSGGGEKLF
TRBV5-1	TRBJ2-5	ASSPQPKETQY
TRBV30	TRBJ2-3	VWSVNRRDTQY
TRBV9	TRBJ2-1	ASSVGAGASSYNEQF
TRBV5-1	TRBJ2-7	ASTDRTGLYEQY
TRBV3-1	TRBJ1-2	ASSPLPGGITYGYT
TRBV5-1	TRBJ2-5	ASSSDLETQY
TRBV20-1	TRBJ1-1	SARESNMNTEAF
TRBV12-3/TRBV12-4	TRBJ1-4	ASSRLQDSREKLF
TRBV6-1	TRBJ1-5	ASREGQVRVSNQPQH
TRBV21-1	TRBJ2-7	ASSRERRGDYEQY
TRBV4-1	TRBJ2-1	ASSQVSPQGSNEQF
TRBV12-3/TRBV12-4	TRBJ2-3	ASSLARGTGTQY
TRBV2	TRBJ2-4	ASRGYRGAKNIQY
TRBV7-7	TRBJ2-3	ASSLVPADTQY
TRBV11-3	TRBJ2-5	ASSSGTGRSETQY
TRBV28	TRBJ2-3	ASIGPDTQY
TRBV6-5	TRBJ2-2	ASSYQETGELF
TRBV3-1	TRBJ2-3	ASSTGASLITQY
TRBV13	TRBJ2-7	ASSSASGGSSYERY
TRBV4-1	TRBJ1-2	ASSQEASYGYT
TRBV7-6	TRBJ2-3	ASRGTGTSDTQY
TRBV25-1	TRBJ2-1	ASRPDVRSGGYNEQF
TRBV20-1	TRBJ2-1	SALGVAGSSSSYNEQF
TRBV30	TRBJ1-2	AWSVWGQGALSLYGYT
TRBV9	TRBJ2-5	ASSVGTNSQETQY
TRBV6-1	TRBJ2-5	ASRWSRETQY
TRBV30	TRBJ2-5	AAQKAETQY
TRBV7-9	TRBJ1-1	SSSSAGGTEAF
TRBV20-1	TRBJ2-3	SAMEGLTDTQY
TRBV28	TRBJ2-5	ASSWGTGLRGETQY
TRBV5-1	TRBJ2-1	ASSLGQGGHKQF
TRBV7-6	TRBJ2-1	TSSPLAGSNEQF
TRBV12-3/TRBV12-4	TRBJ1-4	ASSLNPGLNEKLF
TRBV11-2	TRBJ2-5	ASSPWGRLQETQY
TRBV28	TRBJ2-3	ASHPGGGHDYTQY
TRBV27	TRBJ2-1	ASSPGSGGRQF
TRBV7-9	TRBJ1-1	ASRPGQGDTEAF
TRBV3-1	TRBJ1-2	ASSQSARWGQAINYGYT
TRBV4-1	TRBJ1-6	ASSHPVRGKSPLH
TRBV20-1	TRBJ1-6	SARGDRGPHSPLH
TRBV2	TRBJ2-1	ASSVEGSGNEQF
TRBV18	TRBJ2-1	ASSPPTEVRQF
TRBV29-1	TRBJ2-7	SVAFSGEQY
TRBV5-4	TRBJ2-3	ASSKGTGTDTQY
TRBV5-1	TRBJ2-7	ASSGGDLVGSYEQY
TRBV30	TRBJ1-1	AWSGRANTEAF
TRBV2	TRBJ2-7	ASSPDRGSYEQY
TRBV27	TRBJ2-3	TSRGQGYTTDTQY
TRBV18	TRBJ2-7	ASSQSAGEVAEQY
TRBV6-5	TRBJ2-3	ASSQSQLGAADTQY